This T cell receptor (beta chain) was retrieved from a study of T cell responses to AZD1222 COVID-19 vaccine. Germline V CDR1 and CDR2: MNHNY, SVGAGI (reference sequence). There are 11 residues in the CDR3. The V and J ends lost 7 bases and 1 base respectively, with 4 bases between them. Study-level findings and limits: Clonal diversity was possibly underestimated; the donors were predominantly white British and more often female. Unmutated variant regions are reportedly the target of nearly half of TCRs that are spike-specific. Baseline serostatus was positive in only six AZD1222 recipients. Compared with day 0, the breadth and depth of the Spike-specific TCR repertoire rose significantly after two doses of AZD1222.

The data were produced by immunoSEQ multiplex PCR, yet TCRdb's version contains in-frame clones alone and is incomplete. The sample contains some 150,000 clones, roughly 92% of which appear only once. As regards this clone: Its cognate antigen is unknown.

This specimen was peripheral blood, taken on day 0 of AZD1222 vaccination. This rearrangement joins TRBV6-6 to TRBJ1-2; D is undetermined. The sequence derives from an adult in good health. The CDR3 sequence is CASTSNYGYTF. CDR3 bases: TGTGCCAGCACCAGTAACTATGGCTACACCTTC.